This T cell receptor (beta chain) was found in a study of shared clonotypes between healthy human individuals. General observations from the study: Shared clonotypes: 4.5% to 6% naive CD4, around 3.5% naive CD8, less than 2.5% memory CD4, more than 0.3% memory CD8. Relative to clonotypes present in all four donors, those not shared had lower generation probabilities.

Points on this clone: Its antigen is still unknown.

The CD4+ fraction was divided into a CD45RA+ naive subset and a CD45RA-negative memory subset. The authors distributed each subset's genomic DNA evenly over several immunoSEQ plates. The repertoire was sequenced with immunoSEQ multiplex PCR; TCRdb's copy has only in-frame clones and lacks some. The sample lists around 1.6 million clones, around 98% occurring once. CDR3 length equals 15 residues. V lost 3 bases, J lost 2 bases, and 11 bases lay in between. CDR1 is SNHLY and CDR2 is FYNNEI in the germline V gene. Sequencing was done on a sample of naive CD4+ T cells sorted from blood. Noted subset: CD45RA+ positively selected. The chain couples TRBV2 to TRBJ2-1; tentatively, D is TRBD2 (6 bases). The TCR comes from a man aged 25 to 45 in good health. In DNA form, the CDR3 reads TGTGCCAGCAGTGAGCTAGCGCTAACCTACAATGAGCAGTTCTTC. Translation gives CASSELALTYNEQFF.